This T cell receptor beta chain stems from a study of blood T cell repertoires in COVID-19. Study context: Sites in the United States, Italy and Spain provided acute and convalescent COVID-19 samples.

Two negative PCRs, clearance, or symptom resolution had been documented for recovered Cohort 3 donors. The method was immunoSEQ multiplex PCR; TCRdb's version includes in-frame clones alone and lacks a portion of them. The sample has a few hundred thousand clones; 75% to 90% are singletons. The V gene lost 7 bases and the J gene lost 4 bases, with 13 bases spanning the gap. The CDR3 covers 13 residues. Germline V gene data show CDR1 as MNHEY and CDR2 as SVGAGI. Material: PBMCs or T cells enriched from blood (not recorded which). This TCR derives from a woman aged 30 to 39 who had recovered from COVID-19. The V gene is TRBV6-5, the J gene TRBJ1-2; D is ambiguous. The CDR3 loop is CASIPSVGYGYTF. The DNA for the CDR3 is TGTGCCAGCATACCATCGGTCGGCTATGGCTACACCTTC.